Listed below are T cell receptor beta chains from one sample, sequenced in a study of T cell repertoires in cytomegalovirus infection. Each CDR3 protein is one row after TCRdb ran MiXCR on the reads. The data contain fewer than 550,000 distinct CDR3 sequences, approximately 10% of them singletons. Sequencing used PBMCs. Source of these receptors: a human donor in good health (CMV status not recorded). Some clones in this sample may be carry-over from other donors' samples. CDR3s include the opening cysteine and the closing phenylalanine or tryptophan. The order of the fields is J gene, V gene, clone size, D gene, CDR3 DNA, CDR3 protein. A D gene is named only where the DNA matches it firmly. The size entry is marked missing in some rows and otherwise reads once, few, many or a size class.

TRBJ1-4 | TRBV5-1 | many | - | TGCGCCAGCAGCTCGGGCCAGTCTTTGGAGGAAAAACTGTTTTTT | CASSSGQSLEEKLFF
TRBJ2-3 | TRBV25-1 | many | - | TGTGCCAGCAGGGGAGGAGATACGCAGTATTTT | CASRGGDTQYF
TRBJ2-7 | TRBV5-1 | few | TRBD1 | TGCGCCAGCAAATCCGGGACAGCCTCCTACGAGCAGTACTTC | CASKSGTASYEQYF
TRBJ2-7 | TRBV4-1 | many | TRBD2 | TGCGCCAGCAGCCAAGAATTAGCGGGACGTAGGAACGAGCAGTACTTC | CASSQELAGRRNEQYF
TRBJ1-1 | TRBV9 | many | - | TGTGCCAGCAGCGTCGGCGGGCGGAACACTGAAGCTTTCTTT | CASSVGGRNTEAFF
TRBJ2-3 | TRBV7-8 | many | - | TGTGCCAGCAGCTTAGGGGGGAACAGGTTCACAGATACGCAGTATTTT | CASSLGGNRFTDTQYF
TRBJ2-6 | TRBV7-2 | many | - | TGTGCCAGCAGCTCGGTCTCTGGGGCCAACGTCCTGACTTTC | CASSSVSGANVLTF
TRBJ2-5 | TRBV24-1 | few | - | TGTGCCACCAGTGATCCAGGCCGGGAAGAGACCCAGTACTTC | CATSDPGREETQYF
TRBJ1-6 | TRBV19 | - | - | TGTGCCAGTAGTATAGCAGGGAGCAGGAGGGCACCCCTCCACTTT | CASSIAGSRRAPLHF
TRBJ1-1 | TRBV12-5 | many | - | TGTGCTAGTGGTTTGGGACATATGAACACTGAAGCTTTCTTT | CASGLGHMNTEAFF
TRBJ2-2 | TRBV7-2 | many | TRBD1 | TGTGCCAGCAGCCCCCGGGACAGGGGGAAGGACGGGGAGCTGTTTTTT | CASSPRDRGKDGELFF
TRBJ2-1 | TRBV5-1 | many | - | TGCGCCAGCAGCTTGGATCCCTTCGGCAATGAGCAGTTCTTC | CASSLDPFGNEQFF
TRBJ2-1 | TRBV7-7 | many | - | TGTGCCAGCAGCTTAGCAGGGACTGGTAATGAGCAGTTCTTC | CASSLAGTGNEQFF
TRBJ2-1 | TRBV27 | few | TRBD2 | TGTGCCAGCAGGACCTGGGCGGGAGTTCCGTACAATGAGCAGTTCTTC | CASRTWAGVPYNEQFF
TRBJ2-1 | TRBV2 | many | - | TGTGCCAGCAGTGGCGCAGGGAAGGAGGAAAATGAGCAGTTCTTC | CASSGAGKEENEQFF
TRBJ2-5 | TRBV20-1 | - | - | TGCAGTGCTAGACCTCTTCCCGAGGGGCCAGAGACCCAGTACTTC | CSARPLPEGPETQYF
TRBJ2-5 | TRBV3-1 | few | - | TGTGCCAGCAGCGGCAGGGCTAGTTGGGAGACCCAGTACTTC | CASSGRASWETQYF
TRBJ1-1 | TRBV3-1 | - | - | TGTGCCAGCAGCCAAAGACGGATCCTGAACACTGAAGCTTTCTTT | CASSQRRILNTEAFF
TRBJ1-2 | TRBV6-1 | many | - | TGTGCCAGCAGCGAAGCTGCCCAATATTATGGCTACACCTTC | CASSEAAQYYGYTF
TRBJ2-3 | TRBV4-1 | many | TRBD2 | TGCGCCAGCAGCCGGACTAGCGGGGTTGCGACGGATACGCAGTATTTT | CASSRTSGVATDTQYF
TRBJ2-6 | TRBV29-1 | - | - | TGCAGCGTTGAATCGGGGAAGGCCAACGTCCTGACTTTC | CSVESGKANVLTF
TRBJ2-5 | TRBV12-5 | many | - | TGTGCTAGTGGTTCGAGGACAGGTTTGGAGCCCTTCGGGGGGACCCAGTACTTC | CASGSRTGLEPFGGTQYF